This T cell receptor (beta chain) was captured in a study of blood T cell repertoires in COVID-19. Study-level background: T cells, B-cell-depleted T cells, or PBMCs provided the cDNA or gDNA that served as material.

Clones were sequenced by immunoSEQ multiplex PCR, and TCRdb holds only the in-frame ones, with some missing. Of roughly 77,000 clones in the sample, 76% were seen once. This CDR3 spans 14 amino acids. With 8 bases removed from V and 3 bases from J, the gap between germline ends came to 14 bases. Germline V gene lookup returns CDR1 MNHEY and CDR2 SVGAGI. The chain carries TRBV6-5 and TRBJ1-5, with TRBD1 as a possible D gene (6 bases). This receptor was identified in a man aged 60 to 75 with COVID-19, enrolled during active disease. Specimen: peripheral blood. CDR3 DNA sequence: TGTGCCAGCCCTGGACAGCGATACAATCAGCCCCAGCATTTT. Its translation is CASPGQRYNQPQHF.